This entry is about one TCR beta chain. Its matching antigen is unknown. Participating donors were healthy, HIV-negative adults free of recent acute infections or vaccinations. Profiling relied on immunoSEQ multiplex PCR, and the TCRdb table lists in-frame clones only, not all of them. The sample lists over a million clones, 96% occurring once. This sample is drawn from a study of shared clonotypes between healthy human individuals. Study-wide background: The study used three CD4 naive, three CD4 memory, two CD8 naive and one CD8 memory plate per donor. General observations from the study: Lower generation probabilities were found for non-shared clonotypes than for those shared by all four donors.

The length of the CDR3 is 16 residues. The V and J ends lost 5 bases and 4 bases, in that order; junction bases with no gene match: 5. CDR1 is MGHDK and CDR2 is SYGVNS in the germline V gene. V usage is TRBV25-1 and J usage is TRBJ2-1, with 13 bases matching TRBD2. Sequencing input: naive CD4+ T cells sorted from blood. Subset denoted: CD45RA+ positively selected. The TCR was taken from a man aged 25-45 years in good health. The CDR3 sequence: CASSILAGGPYNEQFF. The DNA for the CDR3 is TGTGCCAGCAGTATACTAGCGGGAGGGCCTTACAATGAGCAGTTCTTC.